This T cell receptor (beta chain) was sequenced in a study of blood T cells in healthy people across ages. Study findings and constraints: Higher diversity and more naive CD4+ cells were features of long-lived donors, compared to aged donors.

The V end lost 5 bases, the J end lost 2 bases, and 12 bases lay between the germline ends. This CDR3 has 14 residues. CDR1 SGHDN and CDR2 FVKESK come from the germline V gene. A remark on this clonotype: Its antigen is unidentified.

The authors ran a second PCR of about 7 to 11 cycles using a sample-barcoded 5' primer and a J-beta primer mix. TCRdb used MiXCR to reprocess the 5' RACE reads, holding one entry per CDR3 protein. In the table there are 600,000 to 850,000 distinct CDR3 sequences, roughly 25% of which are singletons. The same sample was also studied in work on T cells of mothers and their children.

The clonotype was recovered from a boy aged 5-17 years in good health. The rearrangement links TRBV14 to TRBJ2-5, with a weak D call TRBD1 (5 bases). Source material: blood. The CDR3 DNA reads TGTGCCAGCAGCTCCCGACAGTTTCAAGAGACCCAGTACTTC. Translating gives CASSSRQFQETQYF.